A single sample is the source of the 32 T cell receptor beta chains below, sequenced in a study of T cell responses to AZD1222 COVID-19 vaccine. Method: immunoSEQ multiplex PCR; TCRdb's copy keeps in-frame clones and lacks some. The data hold roughly 25,000 clones, with roughly 86% observed a single time. Here the sequenced sample was peripheral blood, taken 28 days after the second AZD1222 dose. All receptors derive from an adult who received the AZD1222 COVID-19 vaccine.

V usage is TRBV6-1 and J usage is TRBJ1-5; no clear D gene. Germline V gives CDR1 MNHNS, CDR2 SASEGT. The CDR3 length is 15 residues. The V end lost 7 bases, the J end lost 6 bases, and 19 bases lay between the germline ends. The CDR3 DNA reads as TGTGCCAGCACGGCCGGCGGACCAGGCTCTCAGCCCCAGCATTTT. The encoded protein is CASTAGGPGSQPQHF.

In its sample, this clone was seen a few times. CDR3 in DNA: TGTGCCAGCTCACAAACTGGGCTCGAGCAGTACTTC. Amino acids: CASSQTGLEQYF. This chain links TRBV18 with TRBJ2-7; no firm D call. The V gene lost 4 bases and the J gene lost 6 bases, with 10 bases spanning the gap. This CDR3 has 12 amino acids. The germline gives CDR1 KGHSH, CDR2 LQKENI.

The V call is TRBV6-1, the J call TRBJ2-3; D is possibly TRBD1 or TRBD2 (5 bases each). There are 16 residues in the CDR3. V was clipped by 1 base and J by 5 bases, with 16 bases between them. Germline CDR1 reads MNHNS; CDR2 reads SASEGT. Here the CDR3 DNA reads TGTGCCAGCAGTGAAGGGTGGGGGTTAGATGGAGATACGCAGTATTTT. Residues: CASSEGWGLDGDTQYF.

In DNA, the CDR3 is TGTGCCAGCAGGGGGCTGGTAGCAGAGTCCTACGAGCAGTACTTC. It specifies CASRGLVAESYEQYF. V is TRBV13 and J is TRBJ2-7; D may be TRBD1 (5 bases). The V gene lost 6 bases and the J gene lost 1 base, with 16 bases spanning the gap. The CDR3 loop spans 15 amino acids. Germline V lookup: CDR1 PRHDT, CDR2 FYEKMQ (reference sequence).

The rearrangement joins TRBV28 to TRBJ2-5; D is possibly TRBD1 (6 bases). V gave up 2 bases and J gave up 5 bases, with 21 bases separating them. Germline CDR1 reads MDHEN; CDR2 reads SYDVKM. The CDR3 extends over 17 amino acids. CDR3 in DNA: TGTGCCAGCAGTTTAGTGCACGGTGCCGAGCAGGGGGAGACCCAGTACTTC. Its protein is CASSLVHGAEQGETQYF.

This clone showed up just a few times. This chain joins TRBV5-1 and TRBJ2-2, with D perhaps assigned TRBD1 or TRBD2 (5 bases each). Trimming removed 2 bases at V and 4 bases at J, with 12 bases between. The CDR3 is 15 residues long. Germline V gene sequence: CDR1 SGHRS, CDR2 YFSETQ. This CDR3 reads CASSLEGETTGELFF. DNA of the CDR3: TGCGCCAGCAGCTTAGAAGGGGAGACCACCGGGGAGCTGTTTTTT.

This clone was observed a single time. This chain uses TRBV18 with TRBJ1-4; D remains unclear. Looked up from germline, CDR1 is KGHSH and CDR2 is LQKENI. Trimming took off 8 bases at V and 0 bases at J, with 10 bases between the two ends. The CDR3 covers 14 residues. CDR3 nucleotides: TGTGCCAGCCTCCAGGTTGCAACTAATGAAAAACTGTTTTTT. This translates into CASLQVATNEKLFF.

Concerning this clone: The junction does not match germline at one end; this may be a read error. The chain combines TRBV5-1 with TRBJ2-7, with 7 positions matching TRBD2. The CDR3 is made up of 15 amino acids. CDR1 SGHRS and CDR2 YFSETQ come from the germline V gene. Here the CDR3 reads CASSFDPGASGVLPF. In DNA, the CDR3 is TGCGCCAGCAGCTTCGATCCTGGTGCTAGCGGAGTTCTTCCCTTC. Full variable domain (rest looked up from reference TRBV5-1 and TRBJ2-7): KAGVTQTPRYLIKTRGQQVTLSCSPISGHRSVSWYQQTPGQGLQFLFEYFSETQRNKGNFPGRFSGRQFSNSRSEMNVSTLELGDSALYLCASSFDPGASGVLPFGPGTRLTVT.

This chain connects TRBV7-7 to TRBJ2-1, with 11 nucleotides matching TRBD1. The CDR3 loop spans 15 amino acids. V lost 5 bases and J lost 7; bases outside the gene matches: 7. Germline-derived CDR1 and CDR2 are SSHAT and FNYEAQ (reference sequence). CDR3 protein: CASSPGTGGTNEQFF. The CDR3 nucleotides read TGTGCCAGCAGCCCCGGGACAGGGGGAACTAATGAGCAGTTCTTC.

CDR3 in amino acids: CATGPGTGDTGELFF. In nucleotides, the CDR3 is TGTGCCACCGGCCCCGGGACAGGGGACACCGGGGAGCTGTTTTTT. The chain has TRBV24-1 and TRBJ2-2, with 10 bases matching TRBD1. The CDR3 runs 15 residues. Looked up from germline, CDR1 is KGHDR and CDR2 is SFDVKD. V was clipped by 9 bases and J by 3 bases; unmatched bases: 6.

There are a few counts of this clone. The rearrangement uses TRBV5-1 and TRBJ1-2; 8 bases fit TRBD1. The V gene's germline CDR1 is SGHRS and CDR2 YFSETQ. V lost 0 bases, J lost 8 bases, and 3 bases stayed unmatched. The CDR3 totals 13 residues. The DNA for the CDR3 is TGCGCCAGCAGCTTGGAGGACAGGGCGGGCTACACCTTC. It codes for CASSLEDRAGYTF.

V gene TRBV11-2 combines with J gene TRBJ1-5; possibly TRBD1 for D (6 bases). V lost 0 bases and J lost 7, with 13 bases in between. CDR1 SGHAT and CDR2 FQNNGV come from the germline V gene. The CDR3 sequence is 15 residues long. CDR3: CASSLDLRGSQPQHF. CDR3 sequence (DNA): TGTGCCAGCAGCTTAGATCTAAGGGGGAGCCAGCCCCAGCATTTT.

The chain has TRBV29-1 and TRBJ1-3; no clear D. With 4 bases removed from V and 3 bases from J, the gap between germline ends came to 7 bases. Germline values: CDR1 SQVTM, CDR2 ANQGSEA. CDR3 length: 12 amino acids. CDR3 DNA: TGCAGCGTTGTGTACAGTGGAAACACCATATATTTT. As protein: CSVVYSGNTIYF.

The CDR3 DNA reads TGCGCCAGCAGCCAAGTCCTACAAACAGGGGGCCGAACTGAAGCTTTCTTT. As protein: CASSQVLQTGGRTEAFF. The chain links TRBV4-1 to TRBJ1-1; TRBD1 agrees at 9 bases. The CDR3 length is 17 residues. Losses at the gene ends were 1 base for V and 5 bases for J; bases not matched to a gene: 11. Per the germline V gene, CDR1 is MGHRA and CDR2 is YSYEKL.

The chain carries TRBV10-3 and TRBJ2-7, with D tentatively TRBD1 or TRBD2 (5 bases each). CDR1 and CDR2 from the germline V gene are ENHRY and SYGVKD. V lost 11 bases and J lost 2, with 16 bases in between. CDR3 length: 13 amino acids. CDR3 in amino acids: CAARPGPAYEQYF. In nucleotides, the CDR3 is TGTGCCGCCCGGCCGGGACCTGCCTACGAGCAGTACTTC.

The rearrangement links TRBV7-2 to TRBJ1-3, with TRBD1 as a possible D gene (5 bases). In germline, CDR1 is SGHTA, CDR2 FQGNSA. The CDR3 length is 15 residues. V was shortened by 5 bases and J by 2 bases, with 13 bases between the two germline ends. The CDR3 protein is CASSPRGTTGNTIYF. The CDR3 DNA reads as TGTGCCAGCAGCCCGAGGGGTACGACTGGAAACACCATATATTTT.

The V call is TRBV6-2 or TRBV6-3, the J call TRBJ1-2; D gene unclear. This CDR3 has 15 residues. CDR1 MNHEY and CDR2 SVGEGT come from the germline V gene. V was pared by 0 bases and J by 5 bases, with 13 bases between. CDR3 nucleotides: TGTGCCAGCAGTTACTCGACTGGACGTGGGTATGGCTACACCTTC. This encodes CASSYSTGRGYGYTF.

V gene TRBV3-1 (or the pseudogene TRBV3-2) combines with J gene TRBJ2-1; D might be TRBD1 or TRBD2, each matching 5 bases. Trimming removed 5 bases at V and 9 bases at J, with 17 bases between. Germline V gene sequence: CDR1 LGHDT, CDR2 YNNKEL (reference sequence). CDR3 size: 14 residues. CDR3 sequence reads: CASSLPGTLAEQFF. The CDR3 DNA is TGTGCCAGCAGCTTACCGGGGACCTTGGCTGAGCAGTTCTTC.

This clone has a handful of counts. This CDR3 reads CASGKANYGYTF. In nucleotides, the CDR3 is TGTGCCAGCGGCAAAGCTAACTATGGCTACACCTTC. The rearrangement joins TRBV28 to TRBJ1-2; no reliable D call. The V end was cut by 8 bases, the J end by 0 bases, with 7 bases between. The CDR3 has 12 residues. Germline CDR1 MDHEN, CDR2 SYDVKM.

V is TRBV5-6 and J is TRBJ2-7, with D tentatively TRBD2 (6 bases). The germline V gene encodes CDR1 SGHDT and CDR2 YYEEEE. The CDR3 length is 15 residues. Trimming took off 1 base at V and 2 bases at J, with 13 bases between the two ends. The CDR3 spells CASSLRGLDPYEQYF. The CDR3 region has the DNA TGTGCCAGCAGCTTGCGGGGGTTGGACCCCTACGAGCAGTACTTC.

In its sample, this clone was seen once. The chain is built from TRBV6-5 and TRBJ1-1; 8 positions agree with TRBD1. Unmatched junction bases numbered 4, after V lost 6 bases and J lost 4 bases. The germline gives CDR1 MNHEY, CDR2 SVGAGI. This CDR3 region has 13 residues. CDR3 bases: TGTGCCAGCAGACCAACAGGGGGCACTGAAGCTTTCTTT. Encoded protein: CASRPTGGTEAFF.

The genes are TRBV29-1 and TRBJ2-3; D call uncertain. V was trimmed by 7 bases and J by 4 bases, leaving 12 bases between them. The CDR3 is 12 residues long. Germline V gene sequence: CDR1 SQVTM, CDR2 ANQGSEA. This chain's CDR3 is CSAYARADTQYF. The DNA of the CDR3 is TGCAGCGCTTATGCCCGGGCAGATACGCAGTATTTT.

The chain employs TRBV7-7 and TRBJ2-5, with 10 bases that match TRBD1. Germline V gene sequence: CDR1 SSHAT, CDR2 FNYEAQ (reference sequence). V was clipped by 5 bases and J by 7 bases; unmatched bases: 7. CDR3 length: 14 residues. Here the CDR3 reads CASSRTGGRGTQYF. In nucleotides, the CDR3 is TGTGCCAGCAGCCGGACAGGGGGGAGAGGGACCCAGTACTTC.

The V call is TRBV7-2, the J call TRBJ2-3, with 7 bases matching TRBD2. V lost 8 bases, J lost 4 bases, and 9 bases stayed unmatched. Germline V lookup: CDR1 SGHTA, CDR2 FQGNSA. The CDR3 consists of 14 residues. The DNA for the CDR3 is TGTGCCAGCGGCAGAGGCGGGAGCCCAGATACGCAGTATTTT. Amino acids: CASGRGGSPDTQYF.

The chain has TRBV6-1 and TRBJ2-7; D is undetermined. Trimming left V 2 bases short and J 1 base short, with 6 bases between. The germline V gene encodes CDR1 MNHNS and CDR2 SASEGT. This CDR3 is 13 amino acids long. The chain's CDR3 is CASSESPSYEQYF. CDR3 sequence (DNA): TGTGCCAGCAGTGAATCCCCTTCCTACGAGCAGTACTTC.

The rearrangement links TRBV5-4 to TRBJ2-1, with TRBD1 as a possible D gene (6 bases). The CDR3 contains 18 residues. Looked up from germline, CDR1 is SGHNT and CDR2 is YYREEE (reference sequence). V lost 3 bases and J lost 8, with 27 bases in between. The CDR3 nucleotides read TGTGCCAGCAGCTCGCCAATCGGACAGTCCCAAAGTGGTCATGAGCAGTTCTTC. Protein sequence: CASSSPIGQSQSGHEQFF.

This chain uses TRBV27 with TRBJ2-2; possibly TRBD2 for D (5 bases). With 2 bases removed from V and 7 bases from J, the gap between germline ends came to 8 bases. Germline V gives CDR1 MNHEY, CDR2 SMNVEV (reference sequence). The CDR3 length is 13 residues. DNA for the CDR3: TGTGCCAGCAGTTTAGTCCGGGGCGGGGAGCTGTTTTTT. Translated, it gives CASSLVRGGELFF.

The J gene is TRBJ2-7, the V gene TRBV29-1, with TRBD1 matching 8 bases. V trimming: 6 bases; J trimming: 5 bases; junction bases outside the gene matches: 9. Germline values: CDR1 SQVTM, CDR2 ANQGSEA. CDR3 length equals 13 residues. This chain's CDR3 is CSVTGQGLDEQYF. CDR3 nucleotides: TGCAGCGTGACCGGACAGGGACTTGACGAGCAGTACTTC.

The chain couples TRBV28 to TRBJ1-3, with D tentatively TRBD1 (6 bases). From germline, CDR1 is MDHEN and CDR2 SYDVKM. The V end lost 6 bases, the J end lost 0 bases, and 24 bases lay between the germline ends. This CDR3 region has 19 residues. The CDR3 loop is CASSGSVRDIYYSGNTIYF. CDR3 nucleotide sequence: TGTGCCAGCAGCGGGAGCGTTAGGGACATTTACTACTCTGGAAACACCATATATTTT.

The chain employs TRBV11-2 and TRBJ2-2; 8 bases are shared with TRBD1. There are 15 residues in the CDR3. Germline CDR1 is SGHAT and CDR2 is FQNNGV. Trimming at V came to 0 bases and at J to 5 bases, leaving 2 bases not matched to a gene. The DNA for the CDR3 is TGTGCCAGCAGCTTAGAGACAGGGGTGACCGGGGAGCTGTTTTTT. Its translation is CASSLETGVTGELFF.

The J gene is TRBJ2-7, the V gene TRBV7-8, with D uncertain. With 5 bases removed from V and 3 bases from J, the gap between germline ends came to 14 bases. CDR3 length: 14 amino acids. Per the germline V gene, CDR1 is SGHVS and CDR2 is FQNEAQ. In DNA form, the CDR3 reads TGTGCCAGCAGCCTTAGGTCCGGAATCTACGAGCAGTACTTC. Translated: CASSLRSGIYEQYF.

The rearrangement links TRBV11-2 to TRBJ2-3, with a possible D match to TRBD1 (6 bases). The germline gives CDR1 SGHAT, CDR2 FQNNGV. V dropped 0 bases and J dropped 4 bases, with 26 bases sitting between them. CDR3 length: 20 residues. CDR3 in amino acids: CASSLEVLVVGDKPPDTQYF. In nucleotides, the CDR3 is TGTGCCAGCAGCTTAGAGGTGTTGGTAGTAGGGGACAAACCCCCAGATACGCAGTATTTT.